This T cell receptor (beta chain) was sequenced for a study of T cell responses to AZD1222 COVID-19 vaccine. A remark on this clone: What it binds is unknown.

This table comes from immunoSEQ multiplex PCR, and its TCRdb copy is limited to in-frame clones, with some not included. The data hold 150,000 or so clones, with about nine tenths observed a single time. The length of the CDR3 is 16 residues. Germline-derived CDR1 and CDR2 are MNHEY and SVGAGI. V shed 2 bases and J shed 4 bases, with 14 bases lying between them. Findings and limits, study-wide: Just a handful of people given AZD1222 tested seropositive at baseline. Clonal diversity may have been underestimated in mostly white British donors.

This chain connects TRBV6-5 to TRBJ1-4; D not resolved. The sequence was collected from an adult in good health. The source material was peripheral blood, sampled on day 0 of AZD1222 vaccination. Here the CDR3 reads CASSYTPEASNEKLFF. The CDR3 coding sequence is TGTGCCAGCAGTTACACCCCGGAGGCCAGTAATGAAAAACTGTTTTTT.